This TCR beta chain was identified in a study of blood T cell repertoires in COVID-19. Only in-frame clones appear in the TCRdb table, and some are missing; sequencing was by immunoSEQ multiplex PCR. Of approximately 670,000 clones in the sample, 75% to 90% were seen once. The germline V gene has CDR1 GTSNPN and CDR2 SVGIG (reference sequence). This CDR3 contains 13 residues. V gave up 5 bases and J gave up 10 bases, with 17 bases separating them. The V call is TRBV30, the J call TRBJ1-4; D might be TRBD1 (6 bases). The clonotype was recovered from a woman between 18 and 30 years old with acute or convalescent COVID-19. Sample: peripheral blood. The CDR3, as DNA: TGTGCCTGGGGCCTGAGGGGGTCGGCAAAACTGTTTTTT. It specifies CAWGLRGSAKLFF.